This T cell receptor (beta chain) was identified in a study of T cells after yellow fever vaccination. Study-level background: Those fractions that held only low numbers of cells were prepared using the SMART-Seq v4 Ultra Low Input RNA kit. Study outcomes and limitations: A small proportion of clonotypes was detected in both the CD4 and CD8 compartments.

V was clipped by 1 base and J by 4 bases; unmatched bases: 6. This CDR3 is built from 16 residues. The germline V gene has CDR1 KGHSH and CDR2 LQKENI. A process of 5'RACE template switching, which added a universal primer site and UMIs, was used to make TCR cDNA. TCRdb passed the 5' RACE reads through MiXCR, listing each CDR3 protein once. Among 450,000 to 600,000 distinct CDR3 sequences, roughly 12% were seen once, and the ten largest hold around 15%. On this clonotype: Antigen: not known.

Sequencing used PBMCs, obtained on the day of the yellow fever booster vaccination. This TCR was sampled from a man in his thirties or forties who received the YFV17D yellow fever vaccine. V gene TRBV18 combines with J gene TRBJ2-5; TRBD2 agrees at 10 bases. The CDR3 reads CASSPRLAGAGETQYF. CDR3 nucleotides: TGTGCCAGCTCACCACGTCTAGCGGGAGCGGGAGAGACCCAGTACTTC.